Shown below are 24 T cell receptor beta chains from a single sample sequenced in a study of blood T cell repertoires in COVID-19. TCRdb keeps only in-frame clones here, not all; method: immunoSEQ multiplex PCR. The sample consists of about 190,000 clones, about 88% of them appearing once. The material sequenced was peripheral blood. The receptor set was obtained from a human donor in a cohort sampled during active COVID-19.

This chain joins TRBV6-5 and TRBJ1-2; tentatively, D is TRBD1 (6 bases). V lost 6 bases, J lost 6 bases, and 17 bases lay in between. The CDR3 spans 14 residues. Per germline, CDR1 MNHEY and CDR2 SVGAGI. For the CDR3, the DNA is TGTGCCAGCAGGGGATGGGGGCAGGGGAATGGCTACACCTTC. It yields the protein CASRGWGQGNGYTF.

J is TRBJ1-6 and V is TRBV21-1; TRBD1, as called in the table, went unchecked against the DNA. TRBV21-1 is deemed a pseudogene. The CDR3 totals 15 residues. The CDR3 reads CASSNRDSNNSPLHF. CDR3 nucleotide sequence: TGTGCCAGCAGCAACCGGGACAGCAATAATTCACCCCTCCACTTT.

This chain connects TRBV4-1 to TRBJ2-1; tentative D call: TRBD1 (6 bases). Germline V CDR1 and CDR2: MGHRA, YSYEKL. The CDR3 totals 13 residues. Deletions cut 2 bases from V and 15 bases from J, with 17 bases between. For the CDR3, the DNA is TGCGCCAGCAGCCAACCCGGACAGTTCGGTTTGTTCTTC. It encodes CASSQPGQFGLFF.

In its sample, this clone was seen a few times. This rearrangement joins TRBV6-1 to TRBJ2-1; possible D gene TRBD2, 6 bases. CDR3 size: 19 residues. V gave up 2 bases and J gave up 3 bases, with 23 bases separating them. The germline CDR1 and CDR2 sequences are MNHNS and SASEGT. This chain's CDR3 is CASSERTIRTGLYYNEQFF. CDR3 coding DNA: TGTGCCAGCAGTGAAAGGACTATAAGGACGGGTCTCTACTACAATGAGCAGTTCTTC.

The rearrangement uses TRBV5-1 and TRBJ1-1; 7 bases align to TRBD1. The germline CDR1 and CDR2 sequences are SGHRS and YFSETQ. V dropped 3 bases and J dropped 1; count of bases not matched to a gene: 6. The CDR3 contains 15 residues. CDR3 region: CASSWTGTENTEAFF. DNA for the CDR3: TGCGCCAGCAGCTGGACCGGGACAGAGAACACTGAAGCTTTCTTT.

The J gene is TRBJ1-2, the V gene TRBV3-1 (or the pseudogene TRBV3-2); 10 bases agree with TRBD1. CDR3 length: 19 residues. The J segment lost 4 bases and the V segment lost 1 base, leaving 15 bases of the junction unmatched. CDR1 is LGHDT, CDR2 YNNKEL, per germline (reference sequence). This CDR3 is CASSQVGSPTGGKGYGYTF. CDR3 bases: TGTGCCAGCAGCCAAGTAGGATCCCCGACAGGGGGCAAGGGCTATGGCTACACCTTC.

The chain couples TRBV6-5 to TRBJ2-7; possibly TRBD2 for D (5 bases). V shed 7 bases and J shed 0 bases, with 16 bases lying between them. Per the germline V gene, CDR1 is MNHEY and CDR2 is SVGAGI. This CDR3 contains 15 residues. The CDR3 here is CASIHRTGSSYEQYF. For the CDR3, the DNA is TGTGCCAGCATCCACCGGACTGGGAGCTCCTACGAGCAGTACTTC.

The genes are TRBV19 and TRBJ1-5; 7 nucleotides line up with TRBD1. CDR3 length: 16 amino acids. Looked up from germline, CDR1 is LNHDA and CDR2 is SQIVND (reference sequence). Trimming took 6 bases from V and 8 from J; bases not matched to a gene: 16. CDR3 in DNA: TGTGCCAGTAGCCTCGGGACAGCCCTATCAATCGAGCCCCAGCATTTT. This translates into CASSLGTALSIEPQHF.

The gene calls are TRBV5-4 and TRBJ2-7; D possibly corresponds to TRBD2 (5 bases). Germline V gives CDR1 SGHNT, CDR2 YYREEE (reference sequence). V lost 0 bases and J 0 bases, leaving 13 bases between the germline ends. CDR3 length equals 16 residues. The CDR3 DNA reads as TGTGCCAGCAGCTTGGCCCTAACGGGATTCTCCTACGAGCAGTACTTC. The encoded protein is CASSLALTGFSYEQYF.

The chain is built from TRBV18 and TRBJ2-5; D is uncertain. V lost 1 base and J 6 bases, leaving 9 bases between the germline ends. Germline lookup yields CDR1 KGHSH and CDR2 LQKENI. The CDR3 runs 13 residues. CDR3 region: CASSPQEMKTQYF. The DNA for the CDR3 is TGTGCCAGCTCACCACAGGAGATGAAGACCCAGTACTTC.

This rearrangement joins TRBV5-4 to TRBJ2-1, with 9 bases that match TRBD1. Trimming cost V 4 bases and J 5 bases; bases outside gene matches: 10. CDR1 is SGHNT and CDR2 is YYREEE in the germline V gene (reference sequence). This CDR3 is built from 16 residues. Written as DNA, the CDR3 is TGTGCCAGCAGCCGCAGAATCGGACAGGGGCACAATGAGCAGTTCTTC. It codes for CASSRRIGQGHNEQFF.

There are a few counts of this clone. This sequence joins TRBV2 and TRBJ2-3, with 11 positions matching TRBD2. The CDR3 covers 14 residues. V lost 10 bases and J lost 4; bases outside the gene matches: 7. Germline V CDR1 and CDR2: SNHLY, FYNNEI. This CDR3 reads CATSSGRPPDTQYF. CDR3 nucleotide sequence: TGTGCCACGTCTAGCGGGAGGCCCCCAGATACGCAGTATTTT.

The CDR3: CASGQGGYTGELFF. The CDR3 DNA reads TGCGCCAGCGGACAGGGGGGGTACACCGGGGAGCTGTTTTTT. This sequence joins TRBV5-1 and TRBJ2-2; TRBD1 aligns across 10 bases. V lost 7 bases, J lost 3 bases, and 3 bases stayed unmatched. Germline CDR1 reads SGHRS; CDR2 reads YFSETQ. The CDR3 contains 14 residues.

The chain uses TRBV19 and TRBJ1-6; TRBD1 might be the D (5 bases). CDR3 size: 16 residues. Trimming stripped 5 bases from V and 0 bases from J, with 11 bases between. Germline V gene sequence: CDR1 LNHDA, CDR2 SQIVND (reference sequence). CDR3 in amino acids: CASSGTDSSYNSPLHF. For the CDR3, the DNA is TGTGCCAGTAGTGGGACTGATAGCTCCTATAATTCACCCCTCCACTTT.

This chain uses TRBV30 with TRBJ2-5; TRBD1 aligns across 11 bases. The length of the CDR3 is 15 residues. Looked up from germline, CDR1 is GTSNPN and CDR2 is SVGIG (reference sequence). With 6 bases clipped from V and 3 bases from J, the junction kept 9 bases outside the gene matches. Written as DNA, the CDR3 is TGTGCCTGCCTCAGGGACAGGGGGTTAGAAGAGACCCAGTACTTC. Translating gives CACLRDRGLEETQYF.

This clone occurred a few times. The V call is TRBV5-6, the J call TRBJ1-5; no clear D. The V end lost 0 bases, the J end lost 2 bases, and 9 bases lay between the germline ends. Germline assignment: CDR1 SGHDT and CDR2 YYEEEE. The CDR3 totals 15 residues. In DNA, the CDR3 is TGTGCCAGCAGCTTGGGAGGGTACGGCAATCAGCCCCAGCATTTT. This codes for CASSLGGYGNQPQHF.

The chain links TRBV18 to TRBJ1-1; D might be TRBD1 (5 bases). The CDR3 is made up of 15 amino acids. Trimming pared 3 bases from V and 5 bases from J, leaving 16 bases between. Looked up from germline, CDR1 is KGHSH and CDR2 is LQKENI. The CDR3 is CASSPKIQEGTEAFF. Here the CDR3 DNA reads TGTGCCAGCTCACCCAAGATACAGGAGGGGACTGAAGCTTTCTTT. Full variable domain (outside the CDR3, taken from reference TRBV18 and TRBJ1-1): NAGVMQNPRHLVRRRGQEARLRCSPMKGHSHVYWYRQLPEEGLKFMVYLQKENIIDESGMPKERFSAEFPKEGPSILRIQQVVRGDSAAYFCASSPKIQEGTEAFFGQGTRLTVV.

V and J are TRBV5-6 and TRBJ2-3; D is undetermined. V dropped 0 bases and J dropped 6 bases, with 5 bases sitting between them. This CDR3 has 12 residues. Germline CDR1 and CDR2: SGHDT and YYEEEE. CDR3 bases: TGTGCCAGCAGCTTGGCGTTGGATACGCAGTATTTT. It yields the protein CASSLALDTQYF. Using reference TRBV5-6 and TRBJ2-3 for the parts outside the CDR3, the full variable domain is DAGVTQSPTHLIKTRGQQVTLRCSPKSGHDTVSWYQQALGQGPQFIFQYYEEEERQRGNFPDRFSGHQFPNYSSELNVNALLLGDSALYLCASSLALDTQYFGPGTRLTVL.

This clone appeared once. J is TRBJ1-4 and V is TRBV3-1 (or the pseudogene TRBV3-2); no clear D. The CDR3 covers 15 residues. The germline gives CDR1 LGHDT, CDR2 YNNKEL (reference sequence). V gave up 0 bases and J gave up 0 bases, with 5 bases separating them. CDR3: CASSQDSATNEKLFF. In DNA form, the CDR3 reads TGTGCCAGCAGCCAAGACAGTGCAACTAATGAAAAACTGTTTTTT.

Here the CDR3 DNA reads TGCGCCAGCAGCCAAGCGCCTAGCGGGGGGAACACCGGGGAGCTGTTTTTT. Its translation: CASSQAPSGGNTGELFF. The rearrangement joins TRBV4-3 to TRBJ2-2; 10 bases are shared with TRBD2. V shed 1 base and J 1 base; nucleotides not matched to a gene: 3. The germline gives CDR1 LGHNA, CDR2 YSLEER. The CDR3 runs 17 residues.

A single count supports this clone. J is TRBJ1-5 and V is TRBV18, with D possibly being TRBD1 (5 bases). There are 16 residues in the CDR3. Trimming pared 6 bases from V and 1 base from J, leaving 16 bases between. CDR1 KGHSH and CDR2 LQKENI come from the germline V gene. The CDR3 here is CASSPGGGGSNQPQHF. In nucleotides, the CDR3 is TGTGCCAGCTCCCCGGGGGGTGGCGGAAGCAATCAGCCCCAGCATTTT.

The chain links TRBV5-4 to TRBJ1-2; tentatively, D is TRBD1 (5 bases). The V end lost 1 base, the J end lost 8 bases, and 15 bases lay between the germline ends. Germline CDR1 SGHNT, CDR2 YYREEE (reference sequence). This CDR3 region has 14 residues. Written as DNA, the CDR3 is TGTGCCAGCAGCTTGAGTAGCCAGGGTAACGGCTACACCTTC. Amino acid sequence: CASSLSSQGNGYTF.

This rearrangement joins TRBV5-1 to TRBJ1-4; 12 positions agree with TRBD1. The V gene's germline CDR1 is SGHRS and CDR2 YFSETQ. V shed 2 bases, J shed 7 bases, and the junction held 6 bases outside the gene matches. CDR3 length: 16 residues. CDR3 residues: CASSLAGTGGSEKLFF. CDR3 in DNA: TGCGCCAGCAGCTTAGCCGGGACAGGGGGCAGTGAAAAACTGTTTTTT.

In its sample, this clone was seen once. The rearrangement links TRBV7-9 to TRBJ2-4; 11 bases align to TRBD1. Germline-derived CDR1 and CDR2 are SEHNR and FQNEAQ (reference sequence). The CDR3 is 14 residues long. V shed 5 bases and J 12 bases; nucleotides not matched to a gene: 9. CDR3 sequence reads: CASSRQDRGRNQYF. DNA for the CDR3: TGTGCCAGCAGCCGACAGGACAGGGGGCGTAATCAGTACTTC.